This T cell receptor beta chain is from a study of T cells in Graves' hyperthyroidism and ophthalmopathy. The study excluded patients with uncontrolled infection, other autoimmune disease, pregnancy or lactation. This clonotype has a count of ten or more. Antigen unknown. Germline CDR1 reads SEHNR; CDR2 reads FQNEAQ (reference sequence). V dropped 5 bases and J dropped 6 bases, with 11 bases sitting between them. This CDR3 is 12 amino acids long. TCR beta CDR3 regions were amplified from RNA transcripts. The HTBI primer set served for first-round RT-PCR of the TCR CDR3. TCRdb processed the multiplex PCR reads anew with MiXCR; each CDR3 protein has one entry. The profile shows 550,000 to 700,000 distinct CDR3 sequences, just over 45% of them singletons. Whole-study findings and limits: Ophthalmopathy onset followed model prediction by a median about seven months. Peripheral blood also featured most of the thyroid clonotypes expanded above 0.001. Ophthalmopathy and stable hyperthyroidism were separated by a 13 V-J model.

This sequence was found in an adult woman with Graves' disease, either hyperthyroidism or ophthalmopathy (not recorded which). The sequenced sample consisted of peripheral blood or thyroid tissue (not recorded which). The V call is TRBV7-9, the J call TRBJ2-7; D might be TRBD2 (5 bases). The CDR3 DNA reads TGTGCCAGCAGCCCACTAGTCGCCGAGCAGTACTTC. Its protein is CASSPLVAEQYF.